The 22 T cell receptor beta chains reported below all come from one sample, sequenced in a study of CD8 T cells in ankylosing spondylitis. Study-wide points: A TCR beta motif of eight highly homologous variants appeared characteristic of ankylosing spondylitis blood.

MiXCR was run by TCRdb on the 5' RACE reads, yielding one entry per CDR3 protein. The sample contains roughly 490,000 distinct CDR3 sequences, roughly 5% of which appear only once. Their antigens are not known. The specimen was blood, either unsorted or a sorted T cell fraction (not recorded which). These receptors came from a male donor with ankylosing spondylitis.

This clonotype was counted ten times or more. The V gene is TRBV7-9, the J gene TRBJ2-3; unclear D gene. Trimming removed 8 bases at V and 0 bases at J, with 15 bases between. Germline V lookup: CDR1 SEHNR, CDR2 FQNEAQ (reference sequence). This CDR3 has 15 residues. The CDR3 DNA is TGTGCCAGCCCGTCTCTAGACCAGAGCACAGATACGCAGTATTTT. This gives the protein CASPSLDQSTDTQYF.

This clonotype was seen at least ten times. This chain links TRBV6-2 or TRBV6-3 with TRBJ2-4; D unclear. The ends were cut back, 7 bases at V and 8 bases at J, with 15 bases in the middle. Germline V CDR1 and CDR2: MNHEY, SVGEGT. This CDR3 has 13 residues. This chain's CDR3 is CASTTIRFDIQYF. The CDR3 DNA is TGTGCCAGCACGACGATAAGGTTCGACATTCAGTACTTC.

This clonotype has just one count. V gene TRBV2 combines with J gene TRBJ1-2; 10 bases are shared with TRBD1. The ends lost 3 bases at V and 5 bases at J; junction bases unmatched: 6. CDR1 SNHLY and CDR2 FYNNEI come from the germline V gene. The CDR3 length is 15 residues. CDR3 in DNA: TGTGCCAGCAGTGATTGGGACAGGGGACCATATGGCTACACCTTC. Translated, it gives CASSDWDRGPYGYTF.

J is TRBJ2-3 and V is TRBV7-9; tentative D call: TRBD1 (6 bases). The CDR3 has 16 residues. Germline CDR1 and CDR2: SEHNR and FQNEAQ (reference sequence). V was shortened by 5 bases and J by 0 bases, with 15 bases between the two germline ends. CDR3 residues: CASSPGQTTSTDTQYF. CDR3 DNA: TGTGCCAGCAGCCCAGGACAGACGACTAGCACAGATACGCAGTATTTT.

This clonotype was found many times. J is TRBJ2-5 and V is TRBV7-9, with TRBD2 identical over 9 bases. The CDR3 sequence is 15 residues long. J gave up 5 bases and V 4 bases, and 8 bases lay outside the gene matches. Germline CDR1 SEHNR, CDR2 FQNEAQ (reference sequence). CDR3 bases: TGTGCCAGCAGCTCGATCGGGACTAGCTTGGAGACCCAGTACTTC. Protein product: CASSSIGTSLETQYF.

There are many counts of this clonotype. J is TRBJ2-7 and V is TRBV4-1; perhaps D is TRBD1 or TRBD2 (5 bases each). The length of the CDR3 is 18 residues. Germline V gene sequence: CDR1 MGHRA, CDR2 YSYEKL. V was pared by 0 bases and J by 4 bases, with 22 bases between. The CDR3 DNA reads as TGCGCCAGCAGCCAAGATCTATTGGAGACAGCAGAGGGGTACGAGCAGTACTTC. Its translation is CASSQDLLETAEGYEQYF.

The table lists this clonotype with many counts. The J gene is TRBJ1-2, the V gene TRBV29-1; no definite D call. The CDR3 covers 12 residues. V was cut by 6 bases and J by 2 bases, with 10 bases left in between. The V gene's germline CDR1 is SQVTM and CDR2 ANQGSEA. CDR3: CSVVPSNYGYTF. The CDR3 nucleotides read TGCAGCGTCGTCCCGAGCAACTATGGCTACACCTTC.

This clonotype was counted many times. This chain links TRBV12-3 or TRBV12-4 with TRBJ2-5; D tentatively fits TRBD1 or TRBD2 (5 bases each). Trimming stripped 4 bases from V and 4 bases from J, with 10 bases between. The CDR3 is 13 amino acids. The CDR3 sequence: CASSSRGPETQYF. The CDR3 DNA sequence: TGTGCCAGCAGTTCGAGGGGCCCAGAGACCCAGTACTTC.

This clonotype was detected many times. V gene TRBV9 combines with J gene TRBJ1-2; 7 bases fit TRBD1. CDR1 is SGDLS and CDR2 is YYNGEE in the germline V gene. V lost 2 bases and J lost 5; bases outside the gene matches: 6. This CDR3 is built from 14 residues. CDR3 amino acids: CASSVSRDSYGYTF. CDR3 DNA: TGTGCCAGCAGCGTCTCCCGGGACAGTTATGGCTACACCTTC.

This clonotype was picked up a small number of times. This chain connects TRBV7-2 to TRBJ2-1, with 13 bases identical to TRBD2. This CDR3 is 16 amino acids long. Germline CDR1 and CDR2: SGHTA and FQGNSA. Unmatched junction bases numbered 4, after V lost 1 base and J lost 7 bases. CDR3 sequence reads: CASSLGTSGRVNEQFF. The CDR3 DNA follows: TGTGCCAGCAGCTTAGGCACTAGCGGGAGGGTGAATGAGCAGTTCTTC. Drawing the rest from reference TRBV7-2 and TRBJ2-1, the complete variable domain is GAGVSQSPSNKVTEKGKDVELRCDPISGHTALYWYRQSLGQGLEFLIYFQGNSAPDKSGLPSDRFSAERTGGSVSTLTIQRTQQEDSAVYLCASSLGTSGRVNEQFFGPGTRLTVL.

CDR3 region: CASSTGLLSYNEQFF. The CDR3, as DNA: TGTGCCAGCAGCACAGGGCTATTATCCTACAATGAGCAGTTCTTC. This chain connects TRBV7-2 to TRBJ2-1; possibly TRBD1 for D (6 bases). With 5 bases removed from V and 1 base from J, the gap between germline ends came to 12 bases. Germline CDR1 SGHTA, CDR2 FQGNSA. The CDR3 is made up of 15 amino acids.

This clonotype was seen many times. The V and J genes are TRBV7-2 and TRBJ2-4, with D unclear. The ends were cut back, 3 bases at V and 0 bases at J, with 15 bases in the middle. Germline V gene data show CDR1 as SGHTA and CDR2 as FQGNSA. The length of the CDR3 is 17 residues. This CDR3 reads CASSFSVGTLAKNIQYF. The DNA for the CDR3 is TGTGCCAGCAGCTTTTCCGTGGGAACTCTAGCCAAAAACATTCAGTACTTC.

This clonotype came up many times. The chain joins TRBV10-3 to TRBJ2-7; a weak D match, TRBD1 (5 bases). The CDR3 runs 14 residues. Trimming left V 3 bases short and J 4 bases short, with 13 bases between. Germline CDR1 reads ENHRY; CDR2 reads SYGVKD. In DNA form, the CDR3 reads TGTGCCATCAGTGACCCCAGGGAACGATACGAGCAGTACTTC. It yields the protein CAISDPRERYEQYF.

This clonotype was detected many times. The V gene is TRBV4-2, the J gene TRBJ2-2; maybe TRBD2 (6 bases). Germline V gives CDR1 LGHNA, CDR2 YNFKEQ. V lost 1 base and J lost 0, with 6 bases in between. The CDR3 spans 15 residues. The CDR3 DNA sequence: TGTGCCAGCAGCCAAGCGGGAGCGAACACCGGGGAGCTGTTTTTT. Translated: CASSQAGANTGELFF.

The chain is built from TRBV12-3 or TRBV12-4 and TRBJ2-5, with 10 bases fitting TRBD2. The CDR3 extends over 15 amino acids. V shed 5 bases and J 4 bases; nucleotides not matched to a gene: 7. The CDR3 here is CASSRRLAGVETQYF. CDR3 nucleotides: TGTGCCAGCAGTCGGCGGCTAGCGGGGGTAGAGACCCAGTACTTC.

This clonotype was recorded many times. The chain combines TRBV28 with TRBJ1-2; D not resolved. The V end lost 4 bases, the J end lost 8 bases, and 14 bases lay between the germline ends. In germline, CDR1 is MDHEN, CDR2 SYDVKM. The CDR3 length is 13 residues. The CDR3 region is CASSSPPRRGYTF. The CDR3 DNA is TGTGCCAGCAGTTCCCCGCCTCGGCGGGGCTACACCTTC.

This clonotype was picked up many times. The chain links TRBV5-1 to TRBJ2-5; D perhaps matches TRBD1 (6 bases). This CDR3 has 14 residues. Germline loops: CDR1 SGHRS, CDR2 YFSETQ. The V end lost 2 bases, the J end lost 1 base, and 9 bases lay between the germline ends. CDR3 loop: CASSFRGIQETQYF. As DNA, the CDR3 is TGCGCCAGCAGCTTCAGGGGAATCCAAGAGACCCAGTACTTC.

This clonotype has ten or more counts. The chain has TRBV5-1 and TRBJ1-5; unclear D gene. The CDR3 runs 15 residues. The germline V and J ends were trimmed by 0 bases and 4 bases, with 11 bases remaining between them. The germline gives CDR1 SGHRS, CDR2 YFSETQ. This CDR3 is CASSLAPVQNQPQHF. CDR3 coding DNA: TGCGCCAGCAGCTTGGCCCCTGTGCAAAATCAGCCCCAGCATTTT.

This clonotype was observed at least ten times. The gene calls are TRBV7-2 and TRBJ1-4, with D perhaps TRBD1 (5 bases). V was trimmed by 5 bases and J by 5 bases, leaving 9 bases between them. The germline gives CDR1 SGHTA, CDR2 FQGNSA. The CDR3 is 13 amino acids. CDR3: CASSQGPNEKLFF. CDR3 DNA: TGTGCCAGCAGCCAGGGACCGAATGAAAAACTGTTTTTT.

V gene TRBV7-3 combines with J gene TRBJ2-1, with 7 bases lining up with TRBD2. J was trimmed by 0 bases and V by 5 bases; bases with no gene match: 7. Germline loops: CDR1 SGHTA, CDR2 FQGTGA. This CDR3 is built from 16 residues. The CDR3 protein is CASSASGLLSYNEQFF. The CDR3 nucleotides are TGTGCCAGCAGCGCCTCGGGACTACTCTCCTACAATGAGCAGTTCTTC. The whole variable domain, remainder taken from reference TRBV7-3 and TRBJ2-1, is GAGVSQTPSNKVTEKGKYVELRCDPISGHTALYWYRQSLGQGPEFLIYFQGTGAADDSGLPNDRFFAVRPEGSVSTLKIQRTERGDSAVYLCASSASGLLSYNEQFFGPGTRLTVL.

This clonotype was found many times. This chain joins TRBV9 and TRBJ1-3, with 9 bases identical to TRBD1. Germline trimming cut 2 bases from V and 0 bases from J; bases unmatched to any gene: 6. The CDR3 is 17 amino acids. Germline V gives CDR1 SGDLS, CDR2 YYNGEE. The CDR3 protein is CASSVDTDRGSGNTIYF. CDR3 nucleotides: TGTGCCAGCAGCGTCGATACGGACAGGGGCTCTGGAAACACCATATATTTT.

This clonotype was found many times. V and J are TRBV20-1 and TRBJ2-3, with 10 bases aligning to TRBD1. V dropped 1 base and J dropped 7; count of bases not matched to a gene: 11. Germline CDR1 reads DFQATT; CDR2 reads SNEGSKA (reference sequence). There are 16 residues in the CDR3. The CDR3 DNA reads TGCAGTGCTAGAGCCCCAAGGGACAGGGGCTATAATACGCAGTATTTT. Protein: CSARAPRDRGYNTQYF.